Following are 3 T cell receptor beta chains from one sample sequenced in a study of blood T cell repertoires in COVID-19 (dated by TCRdb to 2019 to 2021). To prepare the library, the immunoSEQ multiplex PCR assay was applied. As stored in TCRdb, this immuneACCESS dataset retains in-frame rearrangements with V and J assigned. A fraction of the clones does not appear; measured against another copy, unresolved V genes explain less than half of the discrepancy, and the remainder lacks a known reason. The sample profile shows 130,000 to 150,000 clones; around 84% of them were found once. The top ten clones comprise 35% to 45% of the sample. The sample comprised peripheral blood. The receptor set was obtained from a human donor in a cohort sampled during active COVID-19.

The V and J genes are TRBV4-1 and TRBJ1-1; D is uncertain. Germline V gene lookup returns CDR1 MGHRA and CDR2 YSYEKL. This CDR3 comprises 12 residues. Trimming stripped 4 bases from V and 7 bases from J, with 10 bases between. The CDR3, as DNA: TGCGCCAGCAGCCGAAGCGGGTTTGAAGCTTTCTTT. It encodes CASSRSGFEAFF.

This clone was seen only a few times. The chain links TRBV4-1 to TRBJ2-1, with D unresolved. The CDR3 spans 13 residues. Trimming left V 0 bases short and J 3 bases short, with 3 bases between. Germline lookup yields CDR1 MGHRA and CDR2 YSYEKL. The CDR3 bases are TGCGCCAGCAGCCAAGAACACTACAATGAGCAGTTCTTC. This codes for CASSQEHYNEQFF.

The rearrangement joins TRBV19 to TRBJ1-4; 7 nucleotides agree with TRBD1. CDR1 is LNHDA and CDR2 is SQIVND in the germline V gene (reference sequence). J lost 8 bases, V lost 5 bases, and 11 bases had no gene match. The CDR3 runs 15 residues. The CDR3 reads CASSLRDSGREKLFF. The CDR3 coding sequence is TGTGCCAGTAGTCTTCGGGACAGCGGAAGGGAAAAACTGTTTTTT.